Following are 27 T cell receptor beta chains from one sample sequenced in a study of T cells in women clearing cervical HPV infection. Only in-frame clones appear in the TCRdb table, and some are missing; sequencing was by immunoSEQ multiplex PCR. The sample totals under 45,000 clones; its top ten clones hold 5.8%. Sequencing input: blood buffy coat. These receptor sequences come from a woman aged 18-69 years with a cervical HPV16 infection that either progressed to CIN3+ or cleared (not recorded which).

With regard to this clone: A junction boundary mismatches the germline segment, possibly from a read error. The same CDR3 is also encoded by other DNA sequences in this sample. The CDR3: CASSTTERFGNTIYF. The part of the CDR3 DNA that was read is TGTGCCAGTAGTACGACAGAAAGGTTTGGAAACACG. This chain joins TRBV19 and TRBJ1-3; D is perhaps TRBD1 (5 bases). The observed sequence ends 3 residues before the CDR3 terminus, with the missing tail filled in from the germline J gene. The CDR3 sequence is 15 residues long. CDR1 LNHDA and CDR2 SQIVND come from the germline V gene (reference sequence).

Points on this clone: From the germline J gene comes the end of the CDR3, since the read stops 3 residues before it. The rearrangement links TRBV30 to TRBJ1-2, with D unclear. This CDR3 spans 13 amino acids. Germline-derived CDR1 and CDR2 are GTSNPN and SVGIG (reference sequence). The CDR3 bases that were read are TGTGCCTGGAGTGTCTCGAGCACAGATACC. It encodes CAWSVSSTDT. The CDR3 in its entirety is CAWSVSSTDTYTF. The full variable domain, rest sourced from reference TRBV30 and TRBJ1-2, is SQTIHQWPATLVQPVGSPLSLECTVEGTSNPNLYWYRQAAGRGLQLLFYSVGIGQISSEVPQNLSASRPQDRQFILSSKKLLLSDSGFYLCAWSVSSTDTYTFGSGTRLTVV.

Comment on this clone: The CDR3 extends 3 residues past the end of the read, so its final part is completed from the germline J gene. The chain employs TRBV6-2 or TRBV6-3 and TRBJ2-7; TRBD1 aligns across 8 bases. The CDR3 loop spans 13 amino acids. The V segment lost 9 bases and the J segment 3 bases; nucleotides outside the gene matches: 7. CDR1 and CDR2 from the germline V gene are MNHEY and SVGEGT. The chain's CDR3 is CASNRGTGYEQYF. The sequenced CDR3 bases are TGTGCCAGTAATCGAGGGACAGGCTACGAG.

With respect to this clone: Compared with germline, one end of the junction differs, possibly owing to a read error. The sequenced fragment ends 3 residues before the CDR3 boundary, so the rest is inferred from the germline J gene. This sample includes further DNA sequences coding for the same CDR3. The chain carries TRBV29-1 and TRBJ1-2, with a tentative D call TRBD1 (5 bases). The germline V gene has CDR1 SQVTM and CDR2 ANQGSEA. This CDR3 has 13 amino acids. CDR3 amino acids: CSAAGGGAHGYTF. The CDR3 bases that were read are TGCAGCGCCGCGGGGGGAGGGGCGCATGGG.

On this clone: Coverage ceases 3 residues before the CDR3 finishes, and the germline J gene fills in the end. This chain links TRBV18 with TRBJ1-2; 7 nucleotides agree with TRBD1. The CDR3 length is 13 residues. In germline, CDR1 is KGHSH, CDR2 LQKENI. CDR3 bases read: TGTGCCAGCTCGCAGACAGGGAACCACGAC. It yields the protein CASSQTGNHD. In full, the CDR3 is CASSQTGNHDYTF.

In the case of this clone: Read sequence stops 3 residues before the CDR3 end, and the germline J gene provides the missing end. V and J are TRBV18 and TRBJ1-1, with TRBD1 matching 10 bases. CDR1 is KGHSH, CDR2 LQKENI, per germline. With 3 bases clipped from V and 5 bases from J, the junction kept 3 bases outside the gene matches. This CDR3 spans 14 amino acids. The CDR3 is CASSPTGGRTEAFF. The CDR3 bases that were read are TGTGCCAGCTCACCGACAGGGGGCCGGACTGAA.

For this clone: From the germline J gene comes the end of the CDR3, since the read stops 3 residues before it. The chain links TRBV5-1 to TRBJ1-1; 9 positions agree with TRBD1. Germline V gene sequence: CDR1 SGHRS, CDR2 YFSETQ. V lost 5 bases to trimming and J lost 7 bases; unmatched junction nucleotides: 6. This CDR3 has 13 amino acids. Partial CDR3 DNA: TGCGCCAGCAGTGAACAGGGGGCTTATGAA. This encodes CASSEQGAYE. In full, the CDR3 is CASSEQGAYEAFF.

In the case of this clone: The read terminates 3 residues ahead of where the CDR3 ends, so the germline J gene completes it. This chain connects TRBV30 to TRBJ1-3; D not certain. CDR1 is GTSNPN, CDR2 SVGIG, per germline (reference sequence). This CDR3 has 14 amino acids. Trimming took off 2 bases at V and 0 bases at J, with 8 bases between the two ends. CDR3 region: CAWSILNSGNTIYF. The sequenced part of the CDR3 DNA is TGTGCCTGGAGTATACTTAACTCTGGAAACACC.

Of note for this clone: From the germline J gene comes the end of the CDR3, since the read stops 3 residues before it. This chain uses TRBV10-3 with TRBJ1-1; 12 nucleotides match TRBD1. Trimming cost V 3 bases and J 5 bases; bases outside gene matches: 4. Germline V CDR1 and CDR2: ENHRY, SYGVKD. CDR3 length equals 15 residues. The sequenced part of the CDR3 DNA is TGTGCCATCAGTGATGGGACAGGGGGCTGGACTGAA. Its translation: CAISDGTGGWTE. The entire CDR3 protein is CAISDGTGGWTEAFF.

A remark on this clone: The read comes to an end 3 residues before the CDR3 does, leaving the germline J gene to fill in the end. J is TRBJ2-1 and V is TRBV7-2; possibly TRBD2 for D (6 bases). The CDR3 runs 14 residues. CDR1 and CDR2 from the germline V gene are SGHTA and FQGNSA. The V and J ends lost 5 bases and 4 bases respectively, with 12 bases between them. The part of the CDR3 DNA that was read is TGTGCCAGCAGCCTATGGGACTCGTACAATGAG. It translates to CASSLWDSYNE. The entire CDR3 protein reads CASSLWDSYNEQFF.

Details on this clone: Read coverage stops 3 residues before the CDR3 terminus; the germline J gene supplies the remainder. The rearrangement uses TRBV28 and TRBJ2-7, with D possibly TRBD2 on 5 matching bases. Trimming shortened V by 7 bases and J by 3 bases, and 16 bases separated the two germline ends. The CDR3 contains 14 residues. Germline V gene data show CDR1 as MDHEN and CDR2 as SYDVKM. CDR3 in amino acids: CASTDGMRVYEQYF. The sequenced CDR3 bases are TGTGCCAGCACTGACGGAATGAGGGTCTACGAG.

The covered CDR3 bases are TGCAGTGCTCCGTTGAACACTGAA. Translating it yields CSAPLNTE. The entire CDR3 protein reads CSAPLNTEAFF. The J gene is TRBJ1-1, the V gene TRBV20-1, with D hard to call. The CDR3 end falls 3 residues outside the read, so it is completed with the germline J gene. V was clipped by 5 bases and J by 0 bases, with 4 bases between them. From germline, CDR1 is DFQATT and CDR2 SNEGSKA (reference sequence). The CDR3 has 11 amino acids.

Details on this clone: The read finishes 3 residues shy of the CDR3 end, and the germline J gene is used to complete it. The rearrangement joins TRBV5-1 to TRBJ2-7, with 14 bases aligning to TRBD2. The CDR3 sequence is 17 residues long. Germline V gives CDR1 SGHRS, CDR2 YFSETQ. V was pared by 4 bases and J by 0 bases, with 6 bases of the junction left unmatched. The CDR3 here is CASSPGTSGGFSYEQYF. The part of the CDR3 DNA that was read is TGCGCCAGCAGCCCAGGGACTAGCGGGGGTTTCTCCTACGAG.

About this clone: The read comes to an end 3 residues before the CDR3 does, leaving the germline J gene to fill in the end. The chain couples TRBV7-6 to TRBJ2-4; weak D call: TRBD1 (5 bases). The CDR3 has 15 residues. Per the germline V gene, CDR1 is SGHVS and CDR2 is FNYEAQ. The CDR3 here is CASSLGDQGNYGQYF. The part of the CDR3 DNA that was read is TGTGCCAGCAGCTTAGGAGATCAGGGCAACTATGGT. The full variable domain, in which reference TRBV7-6 and TRBJ2-4 provide the parts outside the CDR3, is GAGVSQSPRYKVTKRGQDVALRCDPISGHVSLYWYRQALGQGPEFLTYFNYEAQQDKSGLPNDRFSAERPEGSISTLTIQRTEQRDSAMYRCASSLGDQGNYGQYFGAGTRLSVL.

Concerning this clone itself: From the germline J gene comes the end of the CDR3, since the read stops 3 residues before it. This chain connects TRBV7-2 to TRBJ1-2; D call uncertain. From germline, CDR1 is SGHTA and CDR2 FQGNSA. The CDR3 runs 14 residues. The V gene lost 5 bases and the J gene lost 6 bases, with 16 bases spanning the gap. CDR3 DNA (partial): TGTGCCAGCAGCCGAGATACGTTGAACAATGGC. Amino acids: CASSRDTLNNG. The whole CDR3 sequence is CASSRDTLNNGYTF.

Details on this clone: The read falls 3 residues short of the CDR3 end, and the missing part is taken from the germline J gene. The chain employs TRBV18 and TRBJ2-7; 7 bases fit TRBD2. Germline values: CDR1 KGHSH, CDR2 LQKENI. This CDR3 has 15 amino acids. Trimming removed 4 bases from V and 3 bases from J; junction bases left unmatched: 9. This CDR3 is CASSRALAENYEQYF. CDR3 DNA (partial): TGTGCCAGCTCACGGGCCCTAGCGGAAAACTACGAG.

Note on this clone: The read finishes 3 residues shy of the CDR3 end, and the germline J gene is used to complete it. The rearrangement joins TRBV7-8 to TRBJ1-2; a weak D match, TRBD1 (5 bases). V was pared by 1 base and J by 0 bases, with 15 bases between. Germline V gives CDR1 SGHVS, CDR2 FQNEAQ. CDR3 length equals 17 residues. CDR3 region: CASSLEAGPRANYGYTF. Partial CDR3 DNA: TGTGCCAGCAGCTTAGAGGCAGGTCCCAGGGCTAACTATGGC. The whole variable domain, filled in from reference TRBV7-8 and TRBJ1-2, reads GAGVSQSPRYKVAKRGQDVALRCDPISGHVSLFWYQQALGQGPEFLTYFQNEAQLDKSGLPSDRFFAERPEGSVSTLKIQRTQQEDSAVYLCASSLEAGPRANYGYTFGSGTRLTVV.

In regard to this clone: The read ends 3 residues shy of where the CDR3 ends; the end is completed using the germline J gene. V gene TRBV27 combines with J gene TRBJ2-3; 9 positions match TRBD2. The CDR3 totals 18 residues. The germline V gene has CDR1 MNHEY and CDR2 SMNVEV (reference sequence). V dropped 0 bases and J dropped 3; count of bases not matched to a gene: 10. The CDR3 sequence: CASSLSAAAGGRTDTQYF. CDR3 DNA (partial): TGTGCCAGCAGTTTATCGGCCGCAGCGGGAGGAAGAACAGATACG.

Concerning this clone itself: The CDR3 end is not reached by the read, which stops 3 residues before it; the germline J gene fills it in. The chain recombines TRBV11-3 with TRBJ1-2; the match to TRBD1 covers 7 bases. The germline gives CDR1 SGHNT, CDR2 YENEEA. CDR3 length equals 15 residues. CDR3 region: CASSLGQGGTDTYTF. The CDR3 DNA, read in part, is TGTGCCAGCAGCTTAGGACAGGGAGGGACAGATACC.

A remark on this clone: With the read ending 3 residues before the CDR3 end, the germline J gene is used to fill in that end. The chain uses TRBV20-1 and TRBJ2-3; 10 bases map to TRBD2. There are 14 residues in the CDR3. Looked up from germline, CDR1 is DFQATT and CDR2 is SNEGSKA (reference sequence). The covered CDR3 bases are TGCAGTGCTCTTCGCCCGCTAGCGGGGGAGACG. Translated, it gives CSALRPLAGET. The whole CDR3 is CSALRPLAGETQYF.

This clone counts as medium-sized by frequency. The read stops 3 residues short of the end of the CDR3; the missing end is completed from the germline J gene. J is TRBJ2-3 and V is TRBV18, with TRBD2 as a possible D gene (5 bases). Germline V lookup: CDR1 KGHSH, CDR2 LQKENI. V lost 3 bases, J lost 1 base, and 14 bases lay in between. The CDR3 extends over 16 amino acids. The CDR3 bases that were read are TGTGCCAGCTCACCCCGGGGAGCCCAAGGCACAGATACG. Translated, it gives CASSPRGAQGTDT. The whole CDR3 region reads CASSPRGAQGTDTQYF.

As regards this clone: The read ends 3 residues before the CDR3 terminus; that terminus is restored from the germline J gene. The rearrangement joins TRBV18 to TRBJ2-2; perhaps TRBD2 as D (6 bases). Looked up from germline, CDR1 is KGHSH and CDR2 is LQKENI. This CDR3 is 14 amino acids long. This CDR3 reads CARQPRGFDEKLFF. The sequenced CDR3 bases are TGTGCCAGACAGCCTCGGGGGTTCGATGAAAAG. Complete variable domain (other parts from reference TRBV18 and TRBJ2-2): NAGVMQNPRHLVRRRGQEARLRCSPMKGHSHVYWYRQLPEEGLKFMVYLQKENIIDESGMPKERFSAEFPKEGPSILRIQQVVRGDSAAYFCARQPRGFDEKLFFGEGSRLTVL.

A word on this clone: The read finishes 3 residues shy of the CDR3 end, and the germline J gene is used to complete it. The rearrangement uses TRBV19 and TRBJ2-1, with D perhaps matching TRBD1 (6 bases). Germline CDR1 is LNHDA and CDR2 is SQIVND (reference sequence). Trimming removed 6 bases from V and 3 bases from J, with 12 bases in between. This CDR3 contains 14 residues. CDR3 in amino acids: CASSRGRNYNEQFF. The DNA read from the CDR3 is TGTGCCAGTAGCAGGGGACGGAACTACAATGAG.

CDR3 loop: CASSPQGANTGELFF. The sequenced CDR3 bases are TGTGCCAGCAGCCCCCAGGGAGCGAACACCGGGGAG. This chain uses TRBV2 with TRBJ2-2; D tentatively fits TRBD1 or TRBD2 (5 bases each). The read halts 3 residues ahead of the CDR3 end, with the missing end drawn from the germline J gene. Looked up from germline, CDR1 is SNHLY and CDR2 is FYNNEI. Trimming took off 6 bases at V and 0 bases at J, with 11 bases between the two ends. The CDR3 sequence is 15 residues long.

With respect to this clone: Coverage ceases 3 residues before the CDR3 finishes, and the germline J gene fills in the end. The chain employs TRBV20-1 and TRBJ2-7; 11 nucleotides align to TRBD2. After removal of 6 bases from V and 0 bases from J, the junction contained 7 bases not matched to a gene. Germline values: CDR1 DFQATT, CDR2 SNEGSKA (reference sequence). The CDR3 runs 15 residues. The CDR3: CSAETSGSPSYEQYF. Partial CDR3 DNA: TGCAGTGCGGAAACTAGCGGGAGTCCCTCCTACGAG.

Concerning this clone itself: The read ends 3 residues shy of where the CDR3 ends; the end is completed using the germline J gene. The V gene is TRBV4-2, the J gene TRBJ2-1, with 8 bases lining up with TRBD2. This CDR3 is built from 15 residues. Trimming cost V 3 bases and J 0 bases; bases outside gene matches: 1. Germline V gene data show CDR1 as LGHNA and CDR2 as YNFKEQ. The sequenced CDR3 bases are TGTGCCAGCAGCCAGAGCGGGGGCTCCTACAATGAG. Translation: CASSQSGGSYNE. The whole CDR3 is CASSQSGGSYNEQFF.

Comment on this clone: The CDR3 extends 3 residues past the end of the read, so its final part is completed from the germline J gene. The chain uses TRBV27 and TRBJ2-1; D not resolved. This CDR3 has 11 residues. In germline, CDR1 is MNHEY, CDR2 SMNVEV (reference sequence). V was shortened by 6 bases and J by 8 bases, with 8 bases between the two germline ends. The CDR3 loop reads CASRYYDEQFF. The CDR3 DNA, read in part, is TGTGCCAGCAGGTACTATGATGAG.